This TCR beta chain was sequenced for a study of siplizumab effects on memory and regulatory T cells. Overall study findings and caveats: Among mappable alloreactive CD4+ clones, the Treg-derived fraction averaged approximately 75% with siplizumab versus about 25% in controls.

CDR1 is SNHLY and CDR2 is FYNNEI in the germline V gene. The CDR3 is 14 amino acids. V dropped 7 bases and J dropped 2; count of bases not matched to a gene: 6. The assay looked at 80,000 to 100,000 TCR templates in each sample. Produced via immunoSEQ multiplex PCR; TCRdb's table is partial and in-frame only. Of over 100,000 clones in the sample, 80% to 95% are singletons; the top ten hold around 1.1%. This clone came up a few times. Its antigen is unidentified. Sequencing was done on a sample of CD4+ T cells sorted from blood. The chain joins TRBV2 to TRBJ2-5; 8 bases agree with TRBD2. This TCR was recovered from a human donor in good health. The DNA for the CDR3 is TGTGCCAGCAAACCCGGGACTAGGCAAGAGACCCAGTACTTC. Protein product: CASKPGTRQETQYF.